The rows below give T cell receptor beta chains drawn from one sample of a study of OX40 agonist ivuxolimab in advanced cancers. The protocol was immunoSEQ multiplex PCR, while the TCRdb copy is restricted to in-frame clones and leaves out a portion. The sample holds 60,000 or so clones, approximately 82% seen once. The sequencing here drew on CD4+ or CD8+ T cells sorted from blood, taken in a trial of the OX40 agonist ivuxolimab. These receptor sequences come from an adult with an advanced solid tumor such as melanoma, head and neck, liver or kidney cancer. CDR3s include the opening cysteine and the closing phenylalanine or tryptophan. A D gene is named only where the DNA matches it firmly. The size entry is marked missing in some rows and otherwise reads once, few, many or a size class.

abundance: .; v_gene: TRBV5-4; j_gene: TRBJ2-3; d_gene: TRBD2; len: 16; CDR3nt: TGTGCCAGCAGCTTGGGACTAGCGGAGTACACAGATACGCAGTATTTT; CDR3aa: CASSLGLAEYTDTQYF
abundance: .; v_gene: TRBV6-1; j_gene: TRBJ2-2; d_gene: .; len: 15; CDR3nt: TGTGCCAGTGGGGCCGAGGGGAGCGCCACCGGGGAGCTGTTTTTT; CDR3aa: CASGAEGSATGELFF
abundance: .; v_gene: TRBV2; j_gene: TRBJ1-4; d_gene: TRBD1; len: 15; CDR3nt: TGTGCCAGCAGTGAAGCCGGGACAGGGTGGGAAAAACTGTTTTTT; CDR3aa: CASSEAGTGWEKLFF
abundance: .; v_gene: TRBV5-1; j_gene: TRBJ2-3; d_gene: TRBD2; len: 17; CDR3nt: TGCGCCAGCAGCCCTAACCTTATAGCGGGGTACACAGATACGCAGTATTTT; CDR3aa: CASSPNLIAGYTDTQYF
abundance: .; v_gene: TRBV19; j_gene: TRBJ1-2; d_gene: TRBD1; len: 12; CDR3nt: TGTGCCAGTACGGGGACAGGTTATGGCTACACCTTC; CDR3aa: CASTGTGYGYTF
abundance: .; v_gene: TRBV7-2; j_gene: TRBJ2-7; d_gene: .; len: 14; CDR3nt: TGTGCCAGCAGCCCGGCCAGGAGCTCCTACGAGCAGTACTTC; CDR3aa: CASSPARSSYEQYF
abundance: .; v_gene: TRBV18; j_gene: TRBJ1-1; d_gene: .; len: 14; CDR3nt: TGTGCCAGCTCACAACCGGGACAGAACACTGAAGCTTTCTTT; CDR3aa: CASSQPGQNTEAFF
abundance: .; v_gene: TRBV7-6; j_gene: TRBJ2-2; d_gene: .; len: 17; CDR3nt: TGTGCCAGCAGCCCCCAGAGTCTAGCAAGGAACACCGGGGAGCTGTTTTTT; CDR3aa: CASSPQSLARNTGELFF
abundance: .; v_gene: TRBV5-1; j_gene: TRBJ2-7; d_gene: .; len: 17; CDR3nt: TGCGCCAGCAGCTTCGGATGGTCCGACAGGCGCCTAGACGAGCAGTACTTC; CDR3aa: CASSFGWSDRRLDEQYF
abundance: .; v_gene: TRBV11-2; j_gene: TRBJ2-2; d_gene: .; len: 12; CDR3nt: TGTGCCAGCAGCTTAGAGATCGGGGAGCTGTTTTTT; CDR3aa: CASSLEIGELFF
abundance: .; v_gene: TRBV6-5; j_gene: TRBJ1-6; d_gene: .; len: 15; CDR3nt: TGTGCCAGCAGTTATGCGGTTTGGGGGAATTCACCCCTCCACTTT; CDR3aa: CASSYAVWGNSPLHF
abundance: .; v_gene: TRBV2; j_gene: TRBJ2-7; d_gene: TRBD1; len: 13; CDR3nt: TGTGCCAGCAGCCCTGACAGGGAGCACGAGCAGTACTTC; CDR3aa: CASSPDREHEQYF
abundance: .; v_gene: TRBV6-6; j_gene: TRBJ1-4; d_gene: .; len: 14; CDR3nt: TGTGCCAGCAGTTACTCGAGGACAAATGAAAAACTGTTTTTT; CDR3aa: CASSYSRTNEKLFF
abundance: few; v_gene: TRBV12-5; j_gene: TRBJ1-1; d_gene: TRBD1; len: 16; CDR3nt: TGTGCTAGTGGTTTAGTGGACAGGGGGCGTCGCACTGAAGCTTTCTTT; CDR3aa: CASGLVDRGRRTEAFF
abundance: .; v_gene: TRBV20-1; j_gene: TRBJ1-4; d_gene: .; len: 11; CDR3nt: TGCAGTGCCCGACAGGTTGAAAAACTGTTTTTT; CDR3aa: CSARQVEKLFF
abundance: .; v_gene: TRBV6-5; j_gene: TRBJ1-4; d_gene: .; len: 14; CDR3nt: TGTGCCAGCAGTTATAGCCAGGGTAATGAAAAACTGTTTTTT; CDR3aa: CASSYSQGNEKLFF
abundance: .; v_gene: TRBV9; j_gene: TRBJ1-5; d_gene: .; len: 15; CDR3nt: TGTGCCAGCAGCGAGGACGGATATAGCAATCAGCCCCAGCATTTT; CDR3aa: CASSEDGYSNQPQHF
abundance: .; v_gene: TRBV4-2; j_gene: TRBJ2-3; d_gene: .; len: 15; CDR3nt: TGTGCCAGCAGCCCCGACCTAAACCCCACAGATACGCAGTATTTT; CDR3aa: CASSPDLNPTDTQYF
abundance: .; v_gene: TRBV19; j_gene: TRBJ2-5; d_gene: TRBD1; len: 17; CDR3nt: TGTGCCAGTAGTATAGGCCCCTCAGGGGGCAGGCAAGAGACCCAGTACTTC; CDR3aa: CASSIGPSGGRQETQYF
abundance: .; v_gene: TRBV18; j_gene: TRBJ1-1; d_gene: .; len: 12; CDR3nt: TGTGCCAGCTCACCGGTGGTCACTGAAGCTTTCTTT; CDR3aa: CASSPVVTEAFF
abundance: .; v_gene: TRBV15; j_gene: TRBJ1-5; d_gene: .; len: 15; CDR3nt: TGTGCCACCAGCAGGGCCGGGACGGCAAATCAGCCCCAGCATTTT; CDR3aa: CATSRAGTANQPQHF
abundance: .; v_gene: TRBV7-8; j_gene: TRBJ2-3; d_gene: TRBD1; len: 16; CDR3nt: TGTGCCAGCAGCTTGTATCGGACAGGGCTTACAGATACGCAGTATTTT; CDR3aa: CASSLYRTGLTDTQYF
abundance: .; v_gene: TRBV5-8; j_gene: TRBJ2-1; d_gene: .; len: 14; CDR3nt: TGTGCCAGCAGCTTGGATCTGGTGCCCAATGAGCAGTTCTTC; CDR3aa: CASSLDLVPNEQFF
abundance: once; v_gene: TRBV19; j_gene: TRBJ1-1; d_gene: .; len: 12; CDR3nt: TGTGCCAGTAGGGATTGGAACACTGAAGCTTTCTTT; CDR3aa: CASRDWNTEAFF
abundance: once; v_gene: TRBV6-1; j_gene: TRBJ1-3; d_gene: .; len: 15; CDR3nt: TGTGCCAGCAGTGAAGTGCCAGGCGGTGTCCCCGCCATATATTTT; CDR3aa: CASSEVPGGVPAIYF
abundance: .; v_gene: TRBV7-2; j_gene: TRBJ1-3; d_gene: .; len: 14; CDR3nt: TGTGCCAGCAGCTCGGTTCGGGCATCAAACACCATATATTTT; CDR3aa: CASSSVRASNTIYF
abundance: .; v_gene: TRBV7-2; j_gene: TRBJ2-2; d_gene: .; len: 17; CDR3nt: TGTGCCAGCAGCTTATTGCGGGGGCCCACGAACACCGGGGAGCTGTTTTTT; CDR3aa: CASSLLRGPTNTGELFF
abundance: .; v_gene: TRBV10-3; j_gene: TRBJ2-1; d_gene: TRBD1; len: 15; CDR3nt: TGTGCCATCCGGTCCGGGACAGGGGGCTTCAATGAGCAGTTCTTC; CDR3aa: CAIRSGTGGFNEQFF
abundance: .; v_gene: TRBV6-6; j_gene: TRBJ1-3; d_gene: .; len: 14; CDR3nt: TGTGCCAGTCAAACAGGCCCACCTGGAAACACCATATATTTT; CDR3aa: CASQTGPPGNTIYF
abundance: .; v_gene: TRBV9; j_gene: TRBJ2-1; d_gene: .; len: 13; CDR3nt: TGTGCCAGCAGCGTAGAGGCCCCCACAAAGCAGTTCTTC; CDR3aa: CASSVEAPTKQFF
abundance: .; v_gene: TRBV6-9; j_gene: TRBJ1-5; d_gene: TRBD1; len: 15; CDR3nt: TGTGCCAGCGACCCGACAGGGCGCGTCAATCAGCCCCAGCATTTT; CDR3aa: CASDPTGRVNQPQHF
abundance: .; v_gene: TRBV6-1; j_gene: TRBJ1-2; d_gene: .; len: 15; CDR3nt: TGTGCCAGCAGTGAAGCGGGCCAGGGCCTCTATGGCTACACCTTC; CDR3aa: CASSEAGQGLYGYTF
abundance: few; v_gene: TRBV19; j_gene: TRBJ2-5; d_gene: .; len: 13; CDR3nt: TGTGCCAGTAGTCCAGGGTACACAGAGACCCAGTACTTC; CDR3aa: CASSPGYTETQYF
abundance: .; v_gene: TRBV29-1; j_gene: TRBJ1-2; d_gene: .; len: 10; CDR3nt: TGCAGCGTAGCTGAATTAAAGAACGCCTTC; CDR3aa: CSVAELKNAF
abundance: .; v_gene: TRBV10-2; j_gene: TRBJ1-2; d_gene: .; len: 12; CDR3nt: TGCGCCAGCAGTGTTCTCTCCCATGGCTACACCTTC; CDR3aa: CASSVLSHGYTF